Described below is a single TCR beta chain sequence and its context. This clone's antigen is unknown. No per-base quality is available; no much larger clone lies one base away. V is cut back by 3 bases and J by 8 bases, with 6 bases in the junction unmatched. The germline V gene specifies SQVTM as CDR1 and ANQGSEA as CDR2. The cysteine opens and the phenylalanine closes a CDR3 of 13 amino acids. The sequence is cut down to CDR3 DNA, 39 bases in frame from base 1. The sample comes from a study of CD8+ T cells in alopecia areata (dated 2018 in TCRdb). Concerning the study at large: Treated patients were enrolled in an open-label pilot trial of oral tofacitinib at 5 to 10 mg twice daily for moderate-to-severe alopecia areata. For the treated patients, the SALT score, which quantifies what percentage of scalp surface area is affected, served as the measure of disease severity. The RNA source kit depended on sample type: the PAXgene miRNA kit for fixed scalp, the miRNeasy kit for PBMCs, and the RNeasy kit for mouse skin. Scalp clonality was compared among normal scalp (n=4), patchy alopecia areata scalp (n=8), and alopecia totalis/universalis scalp (n=8). Patients stayed on tofacitinib for 6 to 18 months and then had 6 months of follow-up off drug so that delayed response and recurrence could be assessed. On the human side, TCRbeta sequencing was run on scalp tissue and on sorted CD4+ and CD8+ peripheral blood T cells from healthy controls and from alopecia areata patients with either patchy or totalis/universalis disease. Biopsies were taken from tofacitinib-treated patients at baseline and at 4 and 24 weeks of treatment, and a later scalp biopsy was taken in several of the tofacitinib-treated patients. High-throughput TCRbeta sequencing was used to examine T cell clonal expansion in alopecia areata in both the C3H/HeJ mouse model and human patients. immunoSEQ multiplex PCR using 35 Vbeta forward primers and 13 Jbeta reverse primers was used to amplify TCRbeta CDR3 regions. The paper's findings and limits, for the study overall: Compared with mice, TCR sequences shared between patients were less clear, possibly partly because of HLA diversity across the patient population. Unlike mouse skin, where gammadelta T cells dominate, normal human skin contains resident alphabeta T cells that get sequenced too, which complicates analysis of the scalp TCR repertoire. Tofacitinib significantly lowered scalp clonality and the number of expanded CD8+ clones among the top 100 scalp clones. Compared with normal scalp, lesional scalp had higher clonality and more expanded CD8+ clones, particularly in alopecia totalis/universalis, a pattern that suggests antigenic drive. Because the treated cohort was small and had just a single nonresponder, larger studies are needed to establish links between baseline CD8+ expansion and response. During tofacitinib treatment, many expanded lesional clones stuck around in both scalp and blood, and this persistence may partly explain why relapse happens after treatment is stopped.

Preparation of the library involved the immunoSEQ multiplex PCR assay. RNA was extracted from all samples and reverse transcribed into cDNA as template for TCR sequencing. SuperScript III was used to make first-strand cDNA, primed with a 2:1 mix of oligo-dT and random hexamers. Amplification bias was assessed with a synthetic immune receptor repertoire, and residual bias was removed computationally. Concerning the study's data processing: After raw reads were preprocessed to remove errors, the CDR3 was defined following IMGT conventions as running from the conserved cysteine to phenylalanine. Clonality was computed by normalizing Shannon entropy by log2 of the number of productive unique TCRs and subtracting the result from 1. CD4 or CD8 identity of scalp clones was inferred by cross-referencing scalp TCRbeta sequences with sorted blood CD4 and CD8 repertoires. Imported from immuneACCESS, the table was reduced by TCRdb to in-frame sequences with V and J called. These copies leave out some clones; in studies compared against another copy, an unresolved V gene accounts for under half, and the cause of the remainder is not known. That table is the source of V, J and clone size, and D and trimming were worked out from the DNA. This sample lists roughly 210,000 clones; less than 45% were detected once. Jointly, the top ten make up around 2.5% of the sample.

Read against the paper, the sample's treatment or condition label means: oral pan-JAK inhibitor, 5-10 mg twice daily. Peripheral blood and lesional scalp punch biopsies were obtained from patients with alopecia areata. After PBMCs were isolated by density centrifugation and stained for CD3, CD4 and CD8, a FACSAria was used to sort CD4+ and CD8+ T cells. Specimen: CD4+ T cells sorted from blood, collected at approximately week 36, from a patient treated with tofacitinib. This sequence originates from a human donor with alopecia areata. Recombination linked TRBV29-1 to TRBJ1-2; 10 bases in between match TRBD1. The CDR3 amino acid sequence is: CSVEAGTGVGYTF. The bases are TGCAGCGTTGAGGCGGGGACAGGGGTAGGCTACACCTTC.